The present T cell receptor beta chain was sequenced within a study of prognosis after radiotherapy for stage I lung cancer. Study in general: Nobody among the patients got concurrent therapy with stereotactic body radiotherapy. A few patients developed distant metastases (median around 7 months) after radiotherapy; around 15 showed no significant progression. Study-wide results and limits: After stereotactic body radiation therapy, patients with later distant metastases showed lower Shannon entropy.

The patient cohort was node-negative on CT and PET/CT, with no prior chemotherapy, radiotherapy or other malignancies. The authors amplified TCR beta CDR3 from genomic DNA using two-round multiplex PCR. Primers were specific to each TRBV and TRBJ gene in first-round PCR. TCRdb itself ran the multiplex PCR reads through MiXCR, one entry per CDR3 protein. The sample records about 36,000 distinct CDR3 sequences, around 30% being singletons. With 1 base clipped from V and 7 bases from J, the junction kept 5 bases outside the gene matches. Per the germline V gene, CDR1 is SGDLS and CDR2 is YYNGEE. CDR3 size: 14 residues. This clonotype was counted ten times or more. Its specificity is not known.

This sample comprised PBMCs, obtained before or after stereotactic body radiation therapy (not recorded which). This clonotype was obtained from a donor aged 50 or older with non-small cell lung cancer. This chain links TRBV9 with TRBJ2-1; 7 bases match TRBD2. The CDR3 bases are TGTGCCAGCAGCGTACGGGGGGTCGGGAATGAGCAGTTCTTC. This gives the protein CASSVRGVGNEQFF.